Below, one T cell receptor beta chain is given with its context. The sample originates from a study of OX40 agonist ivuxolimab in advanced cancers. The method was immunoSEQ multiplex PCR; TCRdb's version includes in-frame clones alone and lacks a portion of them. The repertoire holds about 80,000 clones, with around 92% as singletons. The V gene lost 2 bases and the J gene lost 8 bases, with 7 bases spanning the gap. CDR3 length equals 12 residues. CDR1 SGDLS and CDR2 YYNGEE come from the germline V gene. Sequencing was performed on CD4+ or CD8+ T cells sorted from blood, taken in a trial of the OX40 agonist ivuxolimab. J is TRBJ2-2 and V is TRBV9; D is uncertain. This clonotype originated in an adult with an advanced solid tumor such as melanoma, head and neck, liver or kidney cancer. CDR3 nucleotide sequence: TGTGCCAGCAGCGTTAACTTTGGGGAGCTGTTTTTT. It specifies CASSVNFGELFF.